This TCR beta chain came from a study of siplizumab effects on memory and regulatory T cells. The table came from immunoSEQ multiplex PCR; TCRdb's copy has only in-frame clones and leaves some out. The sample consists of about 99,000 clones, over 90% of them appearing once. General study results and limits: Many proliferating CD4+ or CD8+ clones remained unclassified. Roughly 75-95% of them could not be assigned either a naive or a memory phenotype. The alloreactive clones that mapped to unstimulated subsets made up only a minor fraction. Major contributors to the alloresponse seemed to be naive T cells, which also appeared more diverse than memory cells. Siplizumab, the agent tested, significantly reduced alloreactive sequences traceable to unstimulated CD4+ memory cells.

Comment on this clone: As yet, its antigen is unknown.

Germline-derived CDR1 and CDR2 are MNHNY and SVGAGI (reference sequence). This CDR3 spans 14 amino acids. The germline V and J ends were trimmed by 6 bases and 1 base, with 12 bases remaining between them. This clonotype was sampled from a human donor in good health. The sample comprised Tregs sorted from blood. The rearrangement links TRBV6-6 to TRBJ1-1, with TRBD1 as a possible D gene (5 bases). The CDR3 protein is CASRTAGQNTEAFF. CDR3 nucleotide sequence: TGTGCCAGCAGGACCGCAGGGCAGAACACTGAAGCTTTCTTT.